The rows below give T cell receptor beta chains drawn from one sample of a study of shared clonotypes between healthy human individuals. Method: immunoSEQ multiplex PCR; TCRdb's copy keeps in-frame clones and lacks some. The top ten clones hold roughly 12% of a sample with 450,000 to 600,000 clones, 79% of them seen once. Sequenced input: PBMCs. The origin of the receptors is a middle-aged woman in good health. Some clones in this sample may be carry-over from other donors' samples. The CDR3 runs from the conserved cysteine through the conserved F or W. The D gene is left open where the match is weak. The listing skips clone size in some rows; elsewhere it reads once, few, many or a size class.

NA,TRBV19,NA,TRBJ2-3,CASSTGRTTDTQYF,TGTGCCAGTAGTACGGGACGGACCACAGATACGCAGTATTTT
NA,TRBV30,TRBD1,TRBJ1-2,CAWSQQGNYGYTF,TGTGCCTGGAGCCAACAGGGGAACTATGGCTACACCTTC
few,TRBV6-6,NA,TRBJ1-1,CASSYEGELAFF,TGTGCCAGCAGTTACGAAGGGGAGTTAGCTTTCTTT
NA,TRBV28,NA,TRBJ2-2,CASITRTRGSGELFF,TGTGCCAGCATTACGAGGACTCGGGGCTCCGGGGAGCTGTTTTTT
NA,TRBV7-2,NA,TRBJ2-1,CASSQTRGLYNEQFF,TGTGCCAGCAGCCAGACTAGGGGCCTTTACAATGAGCAGTTCTTC
NA,TRBV27,NA,TRBJ2-7,CASSFALGYEQYF,TGTGCCAGCAGTTTCGCCCTGGGGTACGAGCAGTACTTC
NA,TRBV6-1,NA,TRBJ2-3,CASSEPGRGTYTDTQYF,TGTGCCAGCAGTGAACCGGGACGAGGGACCTACACAGATACGCAGTATTTT
many,TRBV4-2,NA,TRBJ2-6,CASVRSETSSGANVLTF,TGTGCCAGCGTAAGGAGCGAAACCTCCTCTGGGGCCAACGTCCTGACTTTC
once,TRBV6-5,TRBD1,TRBJ2-1,CAIGQGARGEQFF,TGTGCCATCGGACAGGGGGCGCGCGGTGAGCAGTTCTTC
NA,TRBV18,NA,TRBJ2-7,CASSPPAFAGEYEQYF,TGTGCCAGCTCACCACCGGCATTTGCAGGGGAGTACGAGCAGTACTTC
NA,TRBV6-4,TRBD2,TRBJ2-2,CASSDSTSGSGELFF,TGTGCCAGCAGTGACTCCACTAGCGGGAGCGGGGAGCTGTTTTTT
NA,TRBV7-8,NA,TRBJ1-1,CASSQRDFNTEAFF,TGTGCCAGCAGCCAACGGGACTTCAACACTGAAGCTTTCTTT
NA,TRBV6-5,TRBD1,TRBJ2-5,CASSIDRGRQETQYF,TGTGCCAGCAGTATCGACAGGGGGCGACAAGAGACCCAGTACTTC
once,TRBV7-3,NA,TRBJ2-1,CASTTPGQYNEQFF,TGTGCCAGCACCACCCCAGGGCAATACAATGAGCAGTTCTTC
NA,TRBV5-6,NA,TRBJ1-6,CASSSQGWNSPLHF,TGTGCCAGCAGCTCGCAGGGGTGGAATTCACCCCTCCACTTT
NA,TRBV2,NA,TRBJ2-1,CASSYNNEQFF,TGTGCCAGCAGTTACAACAATGAGCAGTTCTTC
NA,TRBV19,TRBD2,TRBJ2-3,CASSAGTSFADTQYF,TGTGCCAGTAGTGCCGGGACTAGCTTTGCAGATACGCAGTATTTT
few,TRBV27,NA,TRBJ2-2,CASSKSGTANTGELFF,TGTGCCAGCAGTAAGTCAGGAACAGCGAACACCGGGGAGCTGTTTTTT
NA,TRBV27,TRBD2,TRBJ2-7,CASSPRDYNYEQYF,TGTGCCAGCAGCCCTAGGGACTACAACTACGAGCAGTACTTC
NA,TRBV10-3,NA,TRBJ2-1,CAISLTGPNGDEQFF,TGTGCCATCAGTCTGACAGGCCCAAATGGGGATGAGCAGTTCTTC
NA,TRBV7-2,TRBD2,TRBJ2-5,CASSLDLAGGETQYF,TGTGCCAGCAGCTTAGACCTAGCGGGAGGAGAGACCCAGTACTTC
NA,TRBV28,NA,TRBJ2-1,CASRAGTTLSDNEQFF,TGTGCCAGCAGGGCCGGGACAACGCTTTCCGACAATGAGCAGTTCTTC
NA,TRBV27,TRBD2,TRBJ2-7,CASSLRLAGVGEQYF,TGTGCCAGCAGTCTTAGACTAGCGGGAGTCGGGGAGCAGTACTTC
many,TRBV5-1,NA,TRBJ2-2,CASSLADSTGELFF,TGCGCCAGCAGCTTGGCCGATAGCACCGGGGAGCTGTTTTTT
NA,TRBV10-3,NA,TRBJ2-6,CAISESGGSGANVLTF,TGTGCCATCAGTGAGTCTGGGGGATCTGGGGCCAACGTCCTGACTTTC